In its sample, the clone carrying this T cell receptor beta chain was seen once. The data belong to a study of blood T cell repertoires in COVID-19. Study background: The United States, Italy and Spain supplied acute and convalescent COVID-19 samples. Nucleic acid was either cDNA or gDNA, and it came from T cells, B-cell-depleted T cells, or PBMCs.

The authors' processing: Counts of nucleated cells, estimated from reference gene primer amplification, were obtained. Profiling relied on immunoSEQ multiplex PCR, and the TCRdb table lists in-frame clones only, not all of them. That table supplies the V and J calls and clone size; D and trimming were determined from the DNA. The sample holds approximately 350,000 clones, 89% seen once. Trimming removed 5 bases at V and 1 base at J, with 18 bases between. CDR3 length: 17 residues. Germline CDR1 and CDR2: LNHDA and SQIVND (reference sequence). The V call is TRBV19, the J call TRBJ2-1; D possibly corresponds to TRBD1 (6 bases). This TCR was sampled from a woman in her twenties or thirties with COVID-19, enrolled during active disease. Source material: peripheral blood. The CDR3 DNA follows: TGTGCCAGTAGTTTAAACAGGGCCTTAGGGTCCTACAATGAGCAGTTCTTC. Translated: CASSLNRALGSYNEQFF.